Listed here are 5 T cell receptor beta chains from one sample, sequenced in a study of blood T cell repertoires in COVID-19. Assay: immunoSEQ multiplex PCR; the TCRdb copy retains only in-frame clones and omits some. The sample holds roughly 190,000 clones, more than 75% seen once. The sample was peripheral blood. The receptors shown here come from a man between 65 and 85 years old with acute or convalescent COVID-19.

J is TRBJ2-5 and V is TRBV5-1; the D is unclear. CDR1 and CDR2 from the germline V gene are SGHRS and YFSETQ. This CDR3 comprises 14 residues. Trimming left V 0 bases short and J 5 bases short, with 11 bases between. The CDR3 coding sequence is TGCGCCAGCAGCTTGGTCGTCCCGTCGGAGACCCAGTACTTC. It yields the protein CASSLVVPSETQYF. Combining the CDR3 with reference TRBV5-1 and TRBJ2-5 gives the whole variable domain KAGVTQTPRYLIKTRGQQVTLSCSPISGHRSVSWYQQTPGQGLQFLFEYFSETQRNKGNFPGRFSGRQFSNSRSEMNVSTLELGDSALYLCASSLVVPSETQYFGPGTRLLVL.

The V and J genes are TRBV6-1 and TRBJ1-6; tentatively, D is TRBD1 (5 bases). Trimming took off 1 base at V and 6 bases at J, with 7 bases between the two ends. Germline CDR1 MNHNS, CDR2 SASEGT. The CDR3 contains 14 residues. The chain's CDR3 is CASSEGRANSPLHF. The CDR3 region has the DNA TGTGCCAGCAGTGAAGGCAGGGCTAATTCACCCCTCCACTTT.

The chain links TRBV19 to TRBJ2-2, with D maybe TRBD2 (5 bases). The CDR3 covers 12 residues. V lost 9 bases to trimming and J lost 6 bases, with 11 bases between them. The germline CDR1 and CDR2 sequences are LNHDA and SQIVND (reference sequence). The chain's CDR3 is CASGDRAGELFF. As DNA, the CDR3 is TGTGCCAGCGGGGATCGGGCCGGGGAGCTGTTTTTT.

This sequence joins TRBV6-2 or TRBV6-3 and TRBJ1-5; TRBD1 is a possible D gene (5 bases). The CDR3 sequence is 18 residues long. Germline CDR1 and CDR2: MNHEY and SVGEGT. The germline V and J ends were trimmed by 4 bases and 5 bases, with 24 bases remaining between them. The CDR3 reads CASSFRHNTGRVYQPQHF. CDR3 sequence (DNA): TGTGCCAGCAGTTTCCGCCACAACACGGGCAGGGTCTATCAGCCCCAGCATTTT.

This chain joins TRBV3-1 (or the pseudogene TRBV3-2) and TRBJ1-3; possibly TRBD1 for D (6 bases). Deletions cut 2 bases from V and 4 bases from J, with 12 bases between. This CDR3 has 15 residues. The V gene's germline CDR1 is LGHDT and CDR2 YNNKEL (reference sequence). The CDR3 reads CASSQRGAEGNTIYF. The CDR3 region has the DNA TGTGCCAGCAGCCAACGGGGGGCCGAAGGAAACACCATATATTTT.